This T cell receptor (beta chain) is drawn from a study of T-cell memory formation after mild COVID-19. This clonotype ranks as medium-sized. Its matching antigen is unknown. Findings and caveats of the study: Balance between CD4 and CD8 was seen in clones contracting day 15 to 85, and a CD4+ lean was seen in later expanders. Second-wave clones that peaked on day 37 lacked confirmed SARS-CoV-2 specificity. Mainly in CM and EM were contracting CD4+ clones; CD8+ were in EMRA.

Researchers used 5'RACE with constant-segment primers to make TCR alpha and TCR beta cDNA libraries that carry sample barcodes and UMIs. TCRdb itself ran the 5' RACE reads through MiXCR, one entry per CDR3 protein. In the table there are 35,000 to 40,000 distinct CDR3 sequences, 6% to 6.5% of which are singletons. The CDR3 has 15 residues. V was trimmed by 5 bases and J by 2 bases, leaving 13 bases between them. Germline CDR1 reads SGHTA; CDR2 reads FQGTGA. Sequenced sample: PBMCs or a T cell subset sorted from them (not recorded which). The chain joins TRBV7-3 to TRBJ1-5, with D uncertain. The sequence derives from an adult who had mild COVID-19 (a few samples of this study predate the infection). Cell type and time point are not known. This CDR3 reads CASSESDGCNQPQHF. The CDR3 DNA follows: TGTGCCAGCAGCGAATCCGACGGTTGCAATCAGCCCCAGCATTTT.